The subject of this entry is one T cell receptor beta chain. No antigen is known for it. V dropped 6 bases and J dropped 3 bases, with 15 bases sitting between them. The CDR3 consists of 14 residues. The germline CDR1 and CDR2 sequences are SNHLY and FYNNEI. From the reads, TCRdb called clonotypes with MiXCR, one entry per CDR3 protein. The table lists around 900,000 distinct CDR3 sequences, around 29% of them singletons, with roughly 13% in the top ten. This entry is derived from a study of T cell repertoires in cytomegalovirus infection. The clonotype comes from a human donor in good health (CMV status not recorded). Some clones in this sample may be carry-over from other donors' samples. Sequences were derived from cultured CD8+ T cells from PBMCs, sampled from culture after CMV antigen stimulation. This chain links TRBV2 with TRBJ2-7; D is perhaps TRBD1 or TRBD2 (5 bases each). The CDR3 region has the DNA TGTGCCAGCAGCAGGCCGGGGCTCAACTACGAGCAGTACGTC. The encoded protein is CASSRPGLNYEQYV.